This T cell receptor beta chain was sequenced in a study of cytomegalovirus exposure and HLA in healthy donors. Study in general: There were about 86 million unique TCRs (from HLA-typed donors) in an early data release.

These donors, healthy bone marrow donors, were studied. The CDR3 spans 14 residues. Trimming took 0 bases from V and 2 from J, leaving 9 bases between them. The germline CDR1 and CDR2 sequences are GTSNPN and SVGIG (reference sequence). PCR was performed using 60 Vbeta and 13 Jbeta primers. Only in-frame clones appear in the TCRdb table, and some are missing; sequencing was by immunoSEQ multiplex PCR. The top ten hold more than 2.5% of the sample, which has over 110,000 clones, under 90% seen once. The chain joins TRBV30 to TRBJ2-3; TRBD1 might be the D (5 bases). The source is a male donor in good health and CMV-seronegative. Sequencing was performed on PBMCs. The CDR3 protein is CAWSVRGFTDTQYF. Written as DNA, the CDR3 is TGTGCCTGGAGTGTAAGGGGTTTCACAGATACGCAGTATTTT.